A selection of T cell receptor beta chains follows, all from one sample in a study of blood T cell repertoires in COVID-19. The protocol was immunoSEQ multiplex PCR, while the TCRdb copy is restricted to in-frame clones and leaves out a portion. The sample holds some 350,000 clones, around 83% seen once. Sequenced input: peripheral blood. These receptor sequences come from a man between 25 and 39 years old with active or convalescent COVID-19. The CDR3 runs from the conserved cysteine through the conserved F or W. A D gene is named only where the DNA matches it firmly. Part of the rows lack a size; the others show once, few, many or a class for expanded clones.

>NA|TRBV7-2|TRBJ1-6|NA
CASSLVPEGSPLHF
TGTGCCAGCAGCTTAGTTCCCGAGGGTTCACCCCTCCACTTT
>NA|TRBV3-1/TRBV3-2|TRBJ1-5|NA
CASSQEGGGNQPQHF
TGTGCCAGCAGCCAAGAGGGAGGGGGGAATCAGCCCCAGCATTTT
>NA|TRBV2|TRBJ1-4|NA
CASSDGRKDEKLFF
TGTGCCAGCAGTGATGGGAGGAAGGATGAAAAACTGTTTTTT
>NA|TRBV30|TRBJ1-5|NA
CAWSVAPEGNQPQHF
TGTGCCTGGAGTGTAGCTCCGGAGGGCAATCAGCCCCAGCATTTT
>NA|TRBV11-2|TRBJ2-7|once
CASSLTSFSEQYF
TGTGCCAGCAGCTTAACTAGTTTTTCCGAGCAGTACTTC
>NA|TRBV19|TRBJ2-7|NA
CASSMIGKGDYEQYF
TGTGCCAGTAGTATGATCGGGAAAGGAGACTACGAGCAGTACTTC
>TRBD1|TRBV6-5|TRBJ1-2|once
CATSRDRTTYGYTF
TGTGCCACCAGCAGGGACAGGACCACCTATGGCTACACCTTC
>NA|TRBV7-8|TRBJ1-5|NA
CASSSTSQGNQPQHF
TGTGCCAGCAGCTCGACTTCTCAGGGTAATCAGCCCCAGCATTTT
>NA|TRBV7-3|TRBJ2-3|NA
CASSPRGITDTQYF
TGTGCCAGCAGCCCAAGGGGGATCACAGATACGCAGTATTTT
>NA|TRBV2|TRBJ2-7|NA
CASSEARAPTYEQYF
TGTGCCAGCAGTGAAGCGCGGGCTCCAACCTACGAGCAGTACTTC
>NA|TRBV27|TRBJ1-6|NA
CASSLSGGLTPLHF
TGTGCCAGCAGTTTATCTGGGGGGTTGACACCCCTCCACTTT
>NA|TRBV6-6|TRBJ2-2|NA
CASSPTNGELFF
TGTGCCAGCAGTCCTACGAACGGGGAGCTGTTTTTT
>TRBD1|TRBV10-3|TRBJ1-2|few
CAISELTGGAEGYTF
TGTGCCATCAGTGAGCTGACAGGGGGCGCAGAAGGCTACACCTTC
>TRBD2|TRBV9|TRBJ2-3|NA
CASSVGLAGGHDTQYF
TGTGCCAGCAGCGTAGGACTAGCGGGGGGGCATGATACGCAGTATTTT
>NA|TRBV5-4|TRBJ2-3|NA
CASSSTELFSDTQYF
TGTGCCAGCAGCTCTACAGAGCTATTTTCAGATACGCAGTATTTT
>NA|TRBV5-1|TRBJ2-3|NA
CASSLGGTDTQYF
TGCGCCAGCAGCTTAGGAGGGACCGATACGCAGTATTTT
>TRBD2|TRBV7-7|TRBJ2-3|NA
CASSPGLAGGADTQYF
TGTGCCAGCAGCCCGGGACTAGCGGGGGGCGCAGATACGCAGTATTTT
>TRBD2|TRBV7-2|TRBJ2-3|NA
CASSGSGGVTTDTQYF
TGTGCCAGCAGCGGGAGCGGGGGGGTTACCACAGATACGCAGTATTTT
>TRBD2|TRBV2|TRBJ2-1|NA
CASRTSGHEQFF
TGTGCCAGCAGGACTAGCGGTCATGAGCAGTTCTTC
>TRBD2|TRBV2|TRBJ2-5|NA
CASSRTSGVQETQYF
TGTGCCAGCAGTAGGACTAGCGGGGTACAAGAGACCCAGTACTTC
>TRBD2|TRBV5-4|TRBJ2-3|NA
CASSLGLAGGTDTQYF
TGTGCCAGCAGCTTGGGGCTAGCGGGGGGTACAGATACGCAGTATTTT
>TRBD2|TRBV19|TRBJ2-5|NA
CASSIKRRLAGGRGEKETQYF
TGTGCCAGTAGTATTAAGAGGCGGCTAGCGGGGGGGCGAGGGGAGAAAGAGACCCAGTACTTC
>NA|TRBV19|TRBJ2-7|NA
CASSGGTNYEQYF
TGTGCCAGTAGCGGCGGGACCAACTACGAGCAGTACTTC
>TRBD1|TRBV7-8|TRBJ2-3|NA
CASTRGRGHTDTQYF
TGTGCCAGCACCCGAGGCAGGGGGCATACAGATACGCAGTATTTT
>NA|TRBV30|TRBJ2-3|NA
CAWSVQRGTDTQYF
TGTGCCTGGAGTGTCCAGCGTGGCACAGATACGCAGTATTTT
>NA|TRBV30|TRBJ1-2|NA
CAWKGGGYGYTF
TGTGCCTGGAAGGGCGGGGGGTATGGCTACACCTTC
>NA|TRBV14|TRBJ2-1|NA
CASSQDPSGWEKQFF
TGTGCCAGCAGCCAAGACCCATCAGGCTGGGAGAAACAGTTCTTC
>NA|TRBV19|TRBJ1-5|NA
CASSMGETGNQPQHF
TGTGCCAGTAGTATGGGAGAAACGGGAAATCAGCCCCAGCATTTT
>NA|TRBV7-8|TRBJ2-1|few
CASSLEFDNEQFF
TGTGCCAGCAGCTTAGAATTCGACAATGAGCAGTTCTTC
>NA|TRBV9|TRBJ2-2|NA
CASSAGVEDTGELFF
TGTGCCAGCAGCGCCGGGGTCGAAGACACCGGGGAGCTGTTTTTT
>NA|TRBV4-3|TRBJ1-4|NA
CASSQERAVGGLTNEKLFF
TGCGCCAGCAGCCAAGAAAGGGCGGTGGGGGGGTTGACTAATGAAAAACTGTTTTTT